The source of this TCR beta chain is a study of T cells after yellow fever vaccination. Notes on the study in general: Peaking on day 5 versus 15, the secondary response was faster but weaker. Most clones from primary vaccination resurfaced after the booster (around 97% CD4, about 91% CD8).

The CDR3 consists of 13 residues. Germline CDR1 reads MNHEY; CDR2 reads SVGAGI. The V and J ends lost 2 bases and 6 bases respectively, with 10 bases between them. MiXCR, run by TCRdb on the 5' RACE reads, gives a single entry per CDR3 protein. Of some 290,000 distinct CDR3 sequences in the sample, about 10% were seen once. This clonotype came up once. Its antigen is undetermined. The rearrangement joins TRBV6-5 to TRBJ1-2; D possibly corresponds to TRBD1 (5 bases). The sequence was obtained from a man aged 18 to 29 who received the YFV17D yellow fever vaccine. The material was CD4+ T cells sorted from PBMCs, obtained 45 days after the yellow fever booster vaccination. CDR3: CASSYQGWDGYTF. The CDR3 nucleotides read TGTGCCAGCAGTTACCAGGGATGGGATGGCTACACCTTC.